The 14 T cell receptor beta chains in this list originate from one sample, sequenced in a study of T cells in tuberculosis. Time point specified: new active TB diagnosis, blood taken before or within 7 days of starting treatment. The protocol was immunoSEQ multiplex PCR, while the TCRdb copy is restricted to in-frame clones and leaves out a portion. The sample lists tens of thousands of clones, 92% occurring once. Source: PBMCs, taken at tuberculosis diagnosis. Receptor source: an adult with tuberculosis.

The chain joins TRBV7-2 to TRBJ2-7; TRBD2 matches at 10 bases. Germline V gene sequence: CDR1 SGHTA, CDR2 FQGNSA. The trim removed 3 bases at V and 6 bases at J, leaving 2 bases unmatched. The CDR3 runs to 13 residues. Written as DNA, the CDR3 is TGTGCCAGCAGCTTCATAGCGGGGGGCGAGCAGTACTTC. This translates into CASSFIAGGEQYF.

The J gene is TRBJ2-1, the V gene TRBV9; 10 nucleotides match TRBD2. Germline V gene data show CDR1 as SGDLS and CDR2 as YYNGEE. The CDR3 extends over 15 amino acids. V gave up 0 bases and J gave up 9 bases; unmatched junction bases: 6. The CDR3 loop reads CASSVEPAGGREQFF. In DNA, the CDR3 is TGTGCCAGCAGCGTAGAGCCAGCGGGGGGGCGTGAGCAGTTCTTC. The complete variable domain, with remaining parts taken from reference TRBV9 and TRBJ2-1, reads DSGVTQTPKHLITATGQRVTLRCSPRSGDLSVYWYQQSLDQGLQFLIQYYNGEERAKGNILERFSAQQFPDLHSELNLSSLELGDSALYFCASSVEPAGGREQFFGPGTRLTVL.

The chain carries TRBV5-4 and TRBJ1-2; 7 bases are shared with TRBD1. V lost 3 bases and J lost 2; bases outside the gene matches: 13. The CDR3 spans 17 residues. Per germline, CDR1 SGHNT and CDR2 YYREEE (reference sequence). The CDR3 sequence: CASSSTGTVISNYGYTF. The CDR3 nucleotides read TGTGCCAGCAGCTCAACCGGGACAGTAATATCAAACTATGGCTACACCTTC.

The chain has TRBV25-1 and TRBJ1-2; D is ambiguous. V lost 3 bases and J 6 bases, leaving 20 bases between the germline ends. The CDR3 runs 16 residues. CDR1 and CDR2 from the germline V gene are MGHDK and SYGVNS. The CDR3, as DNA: TGTGCCAGCAGTGACCGCCGTGGGGAGTTGCACAATGGCTACACCTTC. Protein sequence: CASSDRRGELHNGYTF.

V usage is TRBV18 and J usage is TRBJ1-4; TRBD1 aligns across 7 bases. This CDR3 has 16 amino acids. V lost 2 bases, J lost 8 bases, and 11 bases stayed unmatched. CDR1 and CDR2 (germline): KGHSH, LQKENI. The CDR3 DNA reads TGTGCCAGCTCACCATACAAAGGGGACAGCACCGAAAAACTGTTTTTT. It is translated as CASSPYKGDSTEKLFF.

The CDR3: CASSQSRIGGGSSYNEQFF. As DNA, the CDR3 is TGCGCCAGCAGCCAATCTCGAATCGGGGGGGGTAGCTCCTACAATGAGCAGTTCTTC. The chain has TRBV4-3 and TRBJ2-1, with TRBD2 matching over 8 bases. From germline, CDR1 is LGHNA and CDR2 YSLEER. The ends lost 2 bases at V and 0 bases at J; junction bases unmatched: 12. The CDR3 runs to 19 residues.

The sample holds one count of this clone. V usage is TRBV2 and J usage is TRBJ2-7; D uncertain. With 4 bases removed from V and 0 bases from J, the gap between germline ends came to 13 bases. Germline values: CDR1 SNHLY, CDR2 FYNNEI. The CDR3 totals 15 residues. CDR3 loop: CASSVATAASYEQYF. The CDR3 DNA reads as TGTGCCAGCAGTGTAGCCACCGCGGCCTCCTACGAGCAGTACTTC.

The CDR3 bases are TGCAGCGCCTTCGGACAGGGAAACGAAAAACTGTTTTTT. Protein sequence: CSAFGQGNEKLFF. V and J are TRBV29-1 and TRBJ1-4; 8 bases are shared with TRBD1. V dropped 7 bases and J dropped 8; count of bases not matched to a gene: 9. This CDR3 is built from 13 residues. Germline assignment: CDR1 SQVTM and CDR2 ANQGSEA.

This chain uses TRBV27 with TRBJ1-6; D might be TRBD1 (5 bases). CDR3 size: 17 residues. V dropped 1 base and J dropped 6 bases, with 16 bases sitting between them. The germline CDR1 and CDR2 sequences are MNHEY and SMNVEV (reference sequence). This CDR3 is CASSLLSMTASNSPLHF. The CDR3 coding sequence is TGTGCCAGCAGTTTATTATCTATGACAGCTTCTAATTCACCCCTCCACTTT.

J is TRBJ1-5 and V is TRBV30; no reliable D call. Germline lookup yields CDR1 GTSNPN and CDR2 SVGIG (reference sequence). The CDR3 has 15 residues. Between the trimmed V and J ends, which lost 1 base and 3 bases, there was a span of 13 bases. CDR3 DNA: TGTGCCTGGAGTGGCGATAGACACAACAATCAGCCCCAGCATTTT. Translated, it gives CAWSGDRHNNQPQHF.

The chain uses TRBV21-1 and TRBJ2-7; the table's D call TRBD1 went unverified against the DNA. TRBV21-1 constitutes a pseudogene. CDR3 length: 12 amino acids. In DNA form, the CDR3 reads TGTGCCAGCAGCACAATCCACTACGAGCAGTACTTC. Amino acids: CASSTIHYEQYF.

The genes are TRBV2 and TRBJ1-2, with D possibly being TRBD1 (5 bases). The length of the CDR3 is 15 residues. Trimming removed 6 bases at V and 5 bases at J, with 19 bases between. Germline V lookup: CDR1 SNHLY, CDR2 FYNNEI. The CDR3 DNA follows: TGTGCCAGCAGCCTGGGGGGGGGACGAGGTTATGGCTACACCTTC. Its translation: CASSLGGGRGYGYTF.

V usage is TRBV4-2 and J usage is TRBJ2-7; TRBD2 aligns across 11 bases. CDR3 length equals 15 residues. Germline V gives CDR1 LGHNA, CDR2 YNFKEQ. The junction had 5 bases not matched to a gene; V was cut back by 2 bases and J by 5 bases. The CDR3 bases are TGTGCCAGCAGCCAATGGGGGACTAGCGGCCACGAGCAGTACTTC. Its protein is CASSQWGTSGHEQYF.

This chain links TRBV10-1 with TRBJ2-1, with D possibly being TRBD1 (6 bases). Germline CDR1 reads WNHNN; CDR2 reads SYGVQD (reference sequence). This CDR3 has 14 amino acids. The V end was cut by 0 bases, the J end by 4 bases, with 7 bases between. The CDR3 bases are TGCGCCAGCAGTGAGTCTCAGGGGTACAATGAGCAGTTCTTC. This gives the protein CASSESQGYNEQFF.